Below are 8 T cell receptor beta chains sequenced from a single sample in a study of blood T cell repertoires in COVID-19. The protocol was immunoSEQ multiplex PCR, while the TCRdb copy is restricted to in-frame clones and leaves out a portion. This table has roughly 4,000 clones, about nine tenths appearing once. Sequences were obtained from peripheral blood. All receptors come from a woman aged 70-85 years with active COVID-19.

The genes are TRBV30 and TRBJ1-5, with D possibly TRBD1 on 5 matching bases. CDR3 length equals 14 residues. Germline V lookup: CDR1 GTSNPN, CDR2 SVGIG (reference sequence). Trimming pared 0 bases from V and 6 bases from J, leaving 12 bases between. Written as DNA, the CDR3 is TGTGCCTGGAGTGTTGTTCAGGGCGGTCAGCCCCAGCATTTT. Translating gives CAWSVVQGGQPQHF.

The genes are TRBV12-3 or TRBV12-4 and TRBJ1-5; a weak D match, TRBD1 (6 bases). The CDR3 covers 13 residues. V lost 7 bases and J 5 bases, leaving 12 bases between the germline ends. In DNA, the CDR3 is TGTGCCAGCAAAACGTCAGGGGATCAGCCCCAGCATTTT. Translation: CASKTSGDQPQHF.

This chain links TRBV10-2 with TRBJ1-2; 9 bases line up with TRBD1. CDR1 WSHSY and CDR2 SAAADI come from the germline V gene. This CDR3 comprises 15 residues. Trimming cost V 7 bases and J 4 bases; bases outside gene matches: 10. The CDR3 sequence is CASTPGTGIAYGYTF. The CDR3 nucleotides read TGCGCCAGCACTCCCGGGACAGGGATCGCCTATGGCTACACCTTC.

J is TRBJ1-5 and V is TRBV5-4; tentative D call: TRBD1 (5 bases). Trimming removed 2 bases at V and 3 bases at J, with 9 bases between. CDR3 size: 14 residues. The germline gives CDR1 SGHNT, CDR2 YYREEE (reference sequence). Written as DNA, the CDR3 is TGTGCCAGCAGCTTCGGGGGGAACAATCAGCCCCAGCATTTT. Translated, it gives CASSFGGNNQPQHF.

The chain is built from TRBV6-2 or TRBV6-3 and TRBJ1-1; tentatively, D is TRBD1 (5 bases). Trimming pared 7 bases from V and 4 bases from J, leaving 25 bases between. Per germline, CDR1 MNHEY and CDR2 SVGEGT. The CDR3 has 17 amino acids. Here the CDR3 reads CASNPSPTRRGITEAFF. The CDR3 DNA is TGTGCCAGCAACCCTTCCCCCACACGGAGGGGAATCACTGAAGCTTTCTTT.

The genes are TRBV4-1 and TRBJ2-7; TRBD2 agrees at 8 bases. The germline CDR1 and CDR2 sequences are MGHRA and YSYEKL. This CDR3 has 15 amino acids. Trimming removed 4 bases from V and 5 bases from J; junction bases left unmatched: 10. The CDR3 coding sequence is TGCGCCAGCAGCCGAAGAGAGGCGGGGGGCAACGAGCAGTACTTC. Its translation: CASSRREAGGNEQYF.

The chain combines TRBV3-1 (or the pseudogene TRBV3-2) with TRBJ1-4, with 8 positions matching TRBD1. CDR1 and CDR2 from the germline V gene are LGHDT and YNNKEL (reference sequence). Trimming cost V 1 base and J 8 bases; bases outside gene matches: 3. CDR3 length: 14 residues. The CDR3 DNA reads TGTGCCAGCAGCCAAGCCAGGGGGCGAGAAAAACTGTTTTTT. Encoded protein: CASSQARGREKLFF.

CDR3 in DNA: TGCGCCAGCAGCCAAGATTGGGGGACAGGGCCTAACTATGGCTACACCTTC. Translating gives CASSQDWGTGPNYGYTF. This chain uses TRBV4-1 with TRBJ1-2, with 9 bases identical to TRBD1. This CDR3 comprises 17 residues. V lost 0 bases, J lost 0 bases, and 5 bases stayed unmatched. CDR1 and CDR2 (germline): MGHRA, YSYEKL.